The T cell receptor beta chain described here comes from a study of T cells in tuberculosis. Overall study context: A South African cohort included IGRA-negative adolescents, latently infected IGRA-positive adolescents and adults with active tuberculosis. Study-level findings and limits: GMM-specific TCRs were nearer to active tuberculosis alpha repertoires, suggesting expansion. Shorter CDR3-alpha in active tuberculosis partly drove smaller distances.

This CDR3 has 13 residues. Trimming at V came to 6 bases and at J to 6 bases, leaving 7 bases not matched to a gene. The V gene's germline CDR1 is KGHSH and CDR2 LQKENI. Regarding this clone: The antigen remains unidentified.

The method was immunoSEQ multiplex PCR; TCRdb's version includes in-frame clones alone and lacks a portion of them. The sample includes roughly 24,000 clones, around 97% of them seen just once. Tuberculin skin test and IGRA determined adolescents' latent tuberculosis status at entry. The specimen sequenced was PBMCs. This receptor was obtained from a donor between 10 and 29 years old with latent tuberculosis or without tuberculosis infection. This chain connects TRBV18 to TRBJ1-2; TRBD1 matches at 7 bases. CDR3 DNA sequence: TGTGCCAGCTCCGAAACAGGGGCCCATGGCTACACCTTC. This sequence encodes CASSETGAHGYTF. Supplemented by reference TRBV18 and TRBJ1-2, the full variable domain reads NAGVMQNPRHLVRRRGQEARLRCSPMKGHSHVYWYRQLPEEGLKFMVYLQKENIIDESGMPKERFSAEFPKEGPSILRIQQVVRGDSAAYFCASSETGAHGYTFGSGTRLTVV.